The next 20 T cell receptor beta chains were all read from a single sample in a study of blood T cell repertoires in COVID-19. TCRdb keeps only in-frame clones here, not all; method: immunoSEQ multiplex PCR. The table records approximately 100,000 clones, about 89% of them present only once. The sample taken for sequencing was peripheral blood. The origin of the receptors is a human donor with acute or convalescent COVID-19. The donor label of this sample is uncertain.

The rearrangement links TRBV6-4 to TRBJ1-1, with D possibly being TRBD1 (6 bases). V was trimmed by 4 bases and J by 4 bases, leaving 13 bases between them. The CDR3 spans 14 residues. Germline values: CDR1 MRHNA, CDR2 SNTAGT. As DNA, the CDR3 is TGTGCCAGCAGTGCGCAGGGGTCGGGCACTGAAGCTTTCTTT. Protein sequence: CASSAQGSGTEAFF.

In DNA form, the CDR3 reads TGCGCCAGCAGCGCAGGGACTTCTGGAAACACCATATATTTT. It is translated as CASSAGTSGNTIYF. The chain has TRBV5-1 and TRBJ1-3, with TRBD1 as a possible D gene (5 bases). The CDR3 runs 14 residues. Germline lookup yields CDR1 SGHRS and CDR2 YFSETQ. With 4 bases removed from V and 1 base from J, the gap between germline ends came to 9 bases.

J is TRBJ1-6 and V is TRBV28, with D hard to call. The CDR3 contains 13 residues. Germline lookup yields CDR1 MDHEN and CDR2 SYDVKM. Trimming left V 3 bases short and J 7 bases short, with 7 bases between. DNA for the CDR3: TGTGCCAGCAGTTTCAGAGGGAATTCACCCCTCCACTTT. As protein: CASSFRGNSPLHF.

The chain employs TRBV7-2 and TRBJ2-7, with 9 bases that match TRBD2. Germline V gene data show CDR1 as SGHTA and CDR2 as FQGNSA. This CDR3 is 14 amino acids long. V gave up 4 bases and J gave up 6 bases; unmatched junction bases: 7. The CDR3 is CASSSGGTSSEQYF. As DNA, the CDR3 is TGTGCCAGCAGCTCTGGGGGGACTAGCAGCGAGCAGTACTTC.

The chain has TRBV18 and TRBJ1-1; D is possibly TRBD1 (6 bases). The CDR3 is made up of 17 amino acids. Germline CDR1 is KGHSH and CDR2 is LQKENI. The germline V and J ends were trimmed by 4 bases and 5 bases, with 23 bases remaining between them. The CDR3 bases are TGTGCCAGCTCACGTTACTCTACCAGGGGAGAAGGGACTGAAGCTTTCTTT. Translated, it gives CASSRYSTRGEGTEAFF.

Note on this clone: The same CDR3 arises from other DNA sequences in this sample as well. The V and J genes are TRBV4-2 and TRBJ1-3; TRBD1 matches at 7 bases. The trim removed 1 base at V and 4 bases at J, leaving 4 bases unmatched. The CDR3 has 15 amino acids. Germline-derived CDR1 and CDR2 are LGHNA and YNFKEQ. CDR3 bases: TGTGCCAGCAGCCAAGGACAGGGTTACGGAAACACCATATATTTT. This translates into CASSQGQGYGNTIYF.

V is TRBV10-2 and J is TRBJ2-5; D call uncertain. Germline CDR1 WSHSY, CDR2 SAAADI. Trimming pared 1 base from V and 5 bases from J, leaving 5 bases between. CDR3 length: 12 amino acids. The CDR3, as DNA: TGCGCCAGCAGTGAGTTGAGGGAGACCCAGTACTTC. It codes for CASSELRETQYF.

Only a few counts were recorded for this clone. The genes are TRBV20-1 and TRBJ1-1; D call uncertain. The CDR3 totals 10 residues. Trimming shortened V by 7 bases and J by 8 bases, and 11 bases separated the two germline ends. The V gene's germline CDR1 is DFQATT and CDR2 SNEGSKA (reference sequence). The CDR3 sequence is CSVLSQEAFF. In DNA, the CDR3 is TGCAGTGTTCTGTCTCAGGAAGCTTTCTTT.

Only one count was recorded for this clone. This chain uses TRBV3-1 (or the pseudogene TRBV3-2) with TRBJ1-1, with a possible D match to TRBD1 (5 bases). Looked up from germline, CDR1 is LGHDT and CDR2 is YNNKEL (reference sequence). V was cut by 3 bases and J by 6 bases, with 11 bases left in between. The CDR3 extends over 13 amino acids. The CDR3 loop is CASSQRTTAEAFF. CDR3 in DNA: TGTGCCAGCAGCCAGAGGACAACCGCTGAAGCTTTCTTT.

The CDR3 loop reads CASSAETGGGEQFF. The CDR3 DNA sequence: TGTGCCAGCTCAGCCGAAACAGGGGGCGGTGAGCAGTTCTTC. The genes are TRBV18 and TRBJ2-1, with TRBD1 matching over 9 bases. V was pared by 5 bases and J by 9 bases, with 8 bases of the junction left unmatched. The CDR3 consists of 14 residues. Germline-derived CDR1 and CDR2 are KGHSH and LQKENI.

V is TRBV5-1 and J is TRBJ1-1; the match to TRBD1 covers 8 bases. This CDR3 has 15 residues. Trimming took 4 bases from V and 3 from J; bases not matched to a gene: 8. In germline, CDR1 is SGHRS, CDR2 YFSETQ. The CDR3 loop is CASSVTGDAHTEAFF. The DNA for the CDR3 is TGCGCCAGCAGCGTGACAGGGGATGCGCACACTGAAGCTTTCTTT.

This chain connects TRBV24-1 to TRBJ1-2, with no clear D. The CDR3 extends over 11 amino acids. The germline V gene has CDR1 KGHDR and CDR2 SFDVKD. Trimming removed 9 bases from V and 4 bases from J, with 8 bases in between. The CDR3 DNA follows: TGTGCCACCTCCCGGGGCTATGGCTACACCTTC. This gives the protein CATSRGYGYTF.

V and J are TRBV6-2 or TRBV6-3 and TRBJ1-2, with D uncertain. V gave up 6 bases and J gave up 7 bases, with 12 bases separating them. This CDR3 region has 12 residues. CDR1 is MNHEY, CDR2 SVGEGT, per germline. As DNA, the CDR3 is TGTGCCAGCAGCGACGACGGAGTTGGCTACACCTTC. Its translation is CASSDDGVGYTF.

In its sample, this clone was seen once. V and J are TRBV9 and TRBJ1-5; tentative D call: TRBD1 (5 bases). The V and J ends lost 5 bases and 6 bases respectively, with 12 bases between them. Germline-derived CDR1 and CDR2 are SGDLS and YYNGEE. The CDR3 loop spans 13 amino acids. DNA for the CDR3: TGTGCCAGCAGGGGGGGGTATCGTCAGCCCCAGCATTTT. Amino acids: CASRGGYRQPQHF.

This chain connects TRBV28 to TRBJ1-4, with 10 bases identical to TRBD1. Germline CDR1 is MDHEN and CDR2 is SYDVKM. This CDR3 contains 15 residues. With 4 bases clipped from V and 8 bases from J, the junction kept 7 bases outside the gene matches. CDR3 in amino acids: CASSWAGTGVEKLFF. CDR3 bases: TGTGCCAGCAGTTGGGCGGGGACAGGGGTCGAAAAACTGTTTTTT.

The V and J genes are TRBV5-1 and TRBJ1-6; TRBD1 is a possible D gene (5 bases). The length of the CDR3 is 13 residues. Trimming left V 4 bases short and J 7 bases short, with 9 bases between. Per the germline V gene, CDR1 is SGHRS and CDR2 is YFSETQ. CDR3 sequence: CASSTDINSPLHF. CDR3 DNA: TGCGCCAGCAGCACGGACATAAATTCACCCCTCCACTTT.

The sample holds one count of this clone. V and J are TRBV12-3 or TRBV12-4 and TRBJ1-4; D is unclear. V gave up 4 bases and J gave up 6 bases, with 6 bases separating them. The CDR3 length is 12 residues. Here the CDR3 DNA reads TGTGCCAGCAGTTCCGAGTATGAAAAACTGTTTTTT. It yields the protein CASSSEYEKLFF.

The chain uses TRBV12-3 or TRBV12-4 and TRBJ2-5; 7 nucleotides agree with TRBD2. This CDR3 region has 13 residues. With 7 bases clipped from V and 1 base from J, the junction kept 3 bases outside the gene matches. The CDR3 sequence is CASTTSVQETQYF. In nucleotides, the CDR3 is TGTGCCAGCACTACTAGCGTCCAAGAGACCCAGTACTTC.

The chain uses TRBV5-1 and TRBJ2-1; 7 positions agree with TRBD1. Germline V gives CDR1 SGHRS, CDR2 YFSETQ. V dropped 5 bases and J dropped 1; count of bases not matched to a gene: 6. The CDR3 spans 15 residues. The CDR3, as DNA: TGCGCCAGCAGTTCAAACAGGGGTTCCTACAATGAGCAGTTCTTC. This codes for CASSSNRGSYNEQFF.

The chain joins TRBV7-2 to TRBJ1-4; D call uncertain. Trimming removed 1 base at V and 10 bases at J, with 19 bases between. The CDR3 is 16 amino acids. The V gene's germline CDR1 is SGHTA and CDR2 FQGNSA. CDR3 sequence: CASSLGRSESSGKLFF. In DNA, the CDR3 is TGTGCCAGCAGCTTAGGCAGGTCAGAGTCGTCCGGAAAACTGTTTTTT.